The 20 T cell receptor beta chains below come from one sample, sequenced in a study of T cell repertoires in cytomegalovirus infection. For these TCRs, the target antigens are not known. TCRdb passed the reads through MiXCR, listing each CDR3 protein once. This table holds approximately 1,000,000 distinct CDR3 sequences, roughly 31% found once. Sequencing was performed on cultured CD8+ T cells from PBMCs, taken from culture after CMV antigen stimulation. The receptors were sampled from a human donor in good health (CMV status not recorded). Some clones in this sample may be carry-over from other donors' samples.

There are a few counts of this clonotype. This chain connects TRBV6-5 to TRBJ2-5; 12 nucleotides line up with TRBD2. The CDR3 sequence is 17 residues long. CDR1 MNHEY and CDR2 SVGAGI come from the germline V gene. V gave up 2 bases and J gave up 3 bases; unmatched junction bases: 7. CDR3 loop: CASSYRTSGAIEETQYF. In nucleotides, the CDR3 is TGTGCCAGCAGTTACCGGACTAGCGGGGCTATCGAAGAGACCCAGTACTTC.

This clonotype has a single count. The gene calls are TRBV5-3 and TRBJ1-1; D not resolved. TRBV5-3 is an ORF for which the function is uncertain. The CDR3 runs 11 residues. V was clipped by 8 bases and J by 2 bases, with 7 bases between them. The CDR3, as DNA: TGTGCCAGTAACATTAACACTGAAGCTTTCTTT. Translation gives CASNINTEAFF.

This clonotype was counted many times. This chain connects TRBV7-6 to TRBJ1-1; D is unresolved. The CDR3 contains 18 residues. CDR1 and CDR2 (germline): SGHVS, FNYEAQ. With 5 bases removed from V and 1 base from J, the gap between germline ends came to 23 bases. The CDR3 DNA follows: TGTGCCAGCAGCGAAAAGGCTTATAAGGGTGGTCAGAACACTGAAGCTTTCTTT. This gives the protein CASSEKAYKGGQNTEAFF.

This clonotype was picked up a small number of times. The V and J genes are TRBV12-3 or TRBV12-4 and TRBJ1-1; D is ambiguous. The V end lost 5 bases, the J end lost 5 bases, and 18 bases lay between the germline ends. This CDR3 spans 15 amino acids. The CDR3 sequence: CASSSTLADGTEAFF. The DNA for the CDR3 is TGTGCCAGCAGTAGTACTTTAGCCGATGGGACTGAAGCTTTCTTT.

This clonotype turned up a few times. The chain joins TRBV7-9 to TRBJ2-1; 8 nucleotides agree with TRBD2. CDR1 is SEHNR, CDR2 FQNEAQ, per germline (reference sequence). This CDR3 spans 16 amino acids. V lost 5 bases to trimming and J lost 1 base; unmatched junction nucleotides: 7. Here the CDR3 reads CASSAPGGESYNEQFF. CDR3 DNA sequence: TGTGCCAGCAGCGCCCCGGGGGGGGAGTCCTACAATGAGCAGTTCTTC.

The table lists this clonotype with many counts. The rearrangement uses TRBV29-1 and TRBJ1-1; D is uncertain. Germline V lookup: CDR1 SQVTM, CDR2 ANQGSEA. CDR3 length: 13 residues. Trimming stripped 6 bases from V and 1 base from J, with 12 bases between. CDR3 nucleotide sequence: TGCAGCGTCTCGCTCGACAAGAACACTGAAGCTTTCTTT. The encoded protein is CSVSLDKNTEAFF.

The chain links TRBV27 to TRBJ2-3, with D possibly matching TRBD1 (6 bases). The CDR3 consists of 14 residues. Trimming pared 6 bases from V and 3 bases from J, leaving 13 bases between. The germline V gene has CDR1 MNHEY and CDR2 SMNVEV (reference sequence). The CDR3 here is CASSTGWKTDTQYF. The CDR3 nucleotides are TGTGCCAGCAGCACAGGGTGGAAAACAGATACGCAGTATTTT.

The J gene is TRBJ2-2, the V gene TRBV6-1; D may be TRBD2 (6 bases). This CDR3 region has 14 residues. The germline V and J ends were trimmed by 9 bases and 7 bases, with 18 bases remaining between them. The germline CDR1 and CDR2 sequences are MNHNS and SASEGT. The CDR3 DNA is TGTGCCAGTCACACACGTGGAGGGAGCGGGGAGCTGTTTTTT. Amino acid sequence: CASHTRGGSGELFF.

Only a few counts were recorded for this clonotype. The chain employs TRBV11-3 and TRBJ2-7, with 12 bases matching TRBD2. With 3 bases clipped from V and 4 bases from J, the junction kept 4 bases outside the gene matches. Germline values: CDR1 SGHNT, CDR2 YENEEA. The CDR3 extends over 15 amino acids. The CDR3 bases are TGTGCCAGCAGCTTGAGACTAGCGGGGGTGTACGAGCAGTACGTC. It encodes CASSLRLAGVYEQYV.

The chain carries TRBV6-1 and TRBJ2-5; 9 bases line up with TRBD1. The CDR3 length is 14 residues. V was clipped by 6 bases and J by 6 bases; unmatched bases: 8. CDR1 is MNHNS, CDR2 SASEGT, per germline. This CDR3 reads CASRQTGGEKTQYF. In DNA, the CDR3 is TGTGCCAGCAGACAGACAGGGGGGGAAAAGACCCAGTACTTC.

The chain recombines TRBV12-3 or TRBV12-4 with TRBJ2-1, with D possibly being TRBD1 or TRBD2 (7 bases each). The CDR3 totals 15 residues. V shed 10 bases and J shed 4 bases, with 20 bases lying between them. In nucleotides, the CDR3 is TGTGCCATCACCAGGGGGGGGGCGCTGTACAATGAGCAGTTCTTC. Protein product: CAITRGGALYNEQFF.

This clonotype has only a few counts. This chain uses TRBV18 with TRBJ2-7, with 9 bases fitting TRBD1. The J segment lost 1 base and the V segment lost 2 bases, leaving 6 bases of the junction unmatched. Germline CDR1 and CDR2: KGHSH and LQKENI. The length of the CDR3 is 16 residues. The CDR3: CASSPKGTGLSYEQYF. CDR3 DNA: TGTGCCAGCTCACCAAAGGGGACAGGGCTATCCTACGAGCAGTACTTC. Supplemented by reference TRBV18 and TRBJ2-7, the full variable domain reads NAGVMQNPRHLVRRRGQEARLRCSPMKGHSHVYWYRQLPEEGLKFMVYLQKENIIDESGMPKERFSAEFPKEGPSILRIQQVVRGDSAAYFCASSPKGTGLSYEQYFGPGTRLTVT.

The chain recombines TRBV20-1 with TRBJ2-7, with TRBD1 matching 10 bases. Germline assignment: CDR1 DFQATT and CDR2 SNEGSKA (reference sequence). The V and J ends lost 6 bases and 2 bases, in that order; junction bases with no gene match: 4. The CDR3 contains 13 residues. CDR3 DNA sequence: TGCAGTGCCCGGGACAGGGGTACCTACGAGCAGTACGTC. Translation: CSARDRGTYEQYV.

At least ten counts were recorded for this clonotype. V gene TRBV7-6 combines with J gene TRBJ2-3, with 8 bases aligning to TRBD1. The germline V gene has CDR1 SGHVS and CDR2 FNYEAQ. The CDR3 contains 15 residues. Unmatched junction bases numbered 6, after V lost 6 bases and J lost 1 base. CDR3 bases: TGTGCCAGCAGACTATTGACAGGGGGCACAGATACGCAGTATTTT. The encoded protein is CASRLLTGGTDTQYF.

The V and J genes are TRBV4-3 and TRBJ2-2; tentatively, D is TRBD1 (6 bases). V lost 3 bases and J 14 bases, leaving 19 bases between the germline ends. The CDR3 is 14 amino acids. CDR1 LGHNA and CDR2 YSLEER come from the germline V gene. The CDR3 loop is CASSHSTGRTGLFF. CDR3 sequence (DNA): TGCGCCAGCAGCCACTCAACAGGGCGGACGGGACTGTTTTTT.

This clonotype was detected only a few times. V usage is TRBV12-3 or TRBV12-4 and J usage is TRBJ2-1, with D possibly matching TRBD1 (5 bases). The V and J ends lost 1 base and 5 bases respectively, with 9 bases between them. The CDR3 extends over 14 amino acids. The chain's CDR3 is CASSLEGSNNEQFF. In nucleotides, the CDR3 is TGTGCCAGCAGTTTAGAGGGGTCCAACAATGAGCAGTTCTTC.

This clonotype was counted a few times. The V call is TRBV4-1, the J call TRBJ1-1, with D uncertain. Germline CDR1 reads MGHRA; CDR2 reads YSYEKL. Trimming stripped 1 base from V and 9 bases from J, with 9 bases between. CDR3 length: 12 residues. The CDR3 DNA reads TGCGCCAGCAGCCAAGGAGGTAACAAAGCTTTCTTT. This codes for CASSQGGNKAFF.

This clonotype was found a few times. The J gene is TRBJ2-1, the V gene TRBV28; 10 positions match TRBD2. Germline CDR1 and CDR2: MDHEN and SYDVKM. This CDR3 contains 16 residues. With V trimmed by 5 bases and J by 8 bases, 12 bases remained unmatched. CDR3 sequence (DNA): TGTGCCAGCAGTCCGAAGCGGGGGGGCCGAGTAGATGAGCAGTTCTTC. Translated: CASSPKRGGRVDEQFF.

This clonotype was detected many times. The V call is TRBV19, the J call TRBJ2-2; TRBD1 agrees at 10 bases. CDR1 is LNHDA, CDR2 SQIVND, per germline (reference sequence). With V trimmed by 6 bases and J by 1 base, 17 bases remained unmatched. The CDR3 runs 20 residues. The CDR3: CASRTETGTGAFRNTGELFF. CDR3 bases: TGTGCCAGTAGGACCGAAACCGGGACAGGGGCGTTCAGGAACACCGGGGAGCTGTTTTTT.

The chain is built from TRBV12-3 or TRBV12-4 and TRBJ2-1, with 7 bases identical to TRBD1. CDR3 length: 16 residues. V gave up 6 bases and J gave up 8 bases; unmatched junction bases: 16. The chain's CDR3 is CASRAETGSYFYEQFF. CDR3 DNA: TGTGCCAGCAGGGCCGAGACAGGGTCATACTTCTATGAGCAGTTCTTC.